This TCR beta chain was identified in a study of cytomegalovirus exposure and HLA in healthy donors. Study-wide findings and caveats: A later look showed TCR association rates differing by HLA locus, highest for DRB1 and lowest for HLA-C.

The study ran its PCR with 60 Vbeta and 13 Jbeta primers. This table comes from immunoSEQ multiplex PCR, and its TCRdb copy is limited to in-frame clones, with some not included. The sample records around 84,000 clones, 70% to 80% being singletons. CDR3 length: 15 amino acids. CDR1 and CDR2 from the germline V gene are SGHAT and FQNNGV. The trim removed 6 bases at V and 0 bases at J, leaving 7 bases unmatched. In the case of this clone: Its antigen is not identified.

Sequenced input: PBMCs. The source of this sequence is a man aged 50 or older in good health and CMV-seronegative. This chain uses TRBV11-2 with TRBJ2-7; 8 positions match TRBD2. CDR3 protein: CASRPPGGSSYEQYF. The CDR3 region has the DNA TGTGCCAGCAGACCGCCGGGGGGGAGCTCCTACGAGCAGTACTTC. The variable domain in full, with the rest retrieved from reference TRBV11-2 and TRBJ2-7, is EAGVAQSPRYKIIEKRQSVAFWCNPISGHATLYWYQQILGQGPKLLIQFQNNGVVDDSQLPKDRFSAERLKGVDSTLKIQPAKLEDSAVYLCASRPPGGSSYEQYFGPGTRLTVT.